The 17 T cell receptor beta chains in this list originate from one sample, sequenced in a study of CD8 T cells in ankylosing spondylitis (TCRdb year 2017). The library was prepared using 5' RACE. The reads were generated on an Illumina HiSeq 2500. The public sequencing data were trimmed at Q25 with fastp and processed into clonotypes with MiXCR by TCRdb, which kept only in-frame beta chains. Merged by CDR3 protein, the rows form single entries marked with the most common genes and DNA. The sample yields about 240,000 distinct CDR3 sequences; 8% to 9.5% were counted once. The ten largest clones add up to around 7% of the sample. The specimen sequenced was blood, either unsorted or a sorted T cell fraction (not recorded which). These receptors were taken from a male donor with ankylosing spondylitis or in good health (not recorded which).

This clonotype has a count of ten or more. This chain joins TRBV5-1 and TRBJ2-7, with 8 positions matching TRBD1. Germline values: CDR1 SGHRS, CDR2 YFSETQ. The CDR3 has 14 residues. Trimming at V came to 4 bases and at J to 2 bases, leaving 5 bases not matched to a gene. The CDR3 reads CASSRDRSAYEQYF. DNA of the CDR3: TGCGCCAGCAGCCGGGACAGGAGTGCCTACGAGCAGTACTTC.

This clonotype appeared a few times. The chain is built from TRBV7-9 and TRBJ1-5; TRBD1 might be the D (6 bases). V shed 8 bases and J shed 7 bases, with 15 bases lying between them. CDR3 length: 13 residues. Germline CDR1 is SEHNR and CDR2 is FQNEAQ (reference sequence). The chain's CDR3 is CASSQGLGQPQHF. In DNA form, the CDR3 reads TGTGCCAGCTCCCAGGGGCTGGGGCAGCCCCAGCATTTT.

This clonotype has just a few counts. A single base separates this from a much larger clone, so it may be a read error. The chain uses TRBV20-1 and TRBJ2-5; TRBD2 might be the D (6 bases). Germline CDR1 and CDR2: DFQATT and SNEGSKA (reference sequence). The CDR3 spans 15 residues. The CDR3 nucleotides are TGCAGTGCTAGAGATCGGAATAGCGGCTACCTGGCCCAGTCCTTC. As protein: CSARDRNSGYLAQSF.

This clonotype came up many times. The rearrangement links TRBV29-1 to TRBJ2-3, with unresolved D. In germline, CDR1 is SQVTM, CDR2 ANQGSEA. There are 15 residues in the CDR3. Trimming stripped 2 bases from V and 0 bases from J, with 12 bases between. The CDR3, as DNA: TGCAGCGTTGAATCTGGACGGACGAGCACAGATACGCAGTATTTT. This codes for CSVESGRTSTDTQYF.

This clonotype has a count of ten or more. This sequence joins TRBV30 and TRBJ1-4; no clear D gene. Trimming removed 0 bases from V and 4 bases from J, with 6 bases in between. Germline V gene lookup returns CDR1 GTSNPN and CDR2 SVGIG (reference sequence). This CDR3 spans 13 amino acids. The CDR3 sequence is CAWSVFNNEKLFF. In nucleotides, the CDR3 is TGTGCCTGGAGTGTGTTCAATAATGAAAAACTGTTTTTT.

This clonotype occurred many times. The CDR3 protein is CSASWDPMNTEAFF. In DNA, the CDR3 is TGCAGTGCTAGTTGGGATCCCATGAACACTGAAGCTTTCTTT. This chain connects TRBV20-1 to TRBJ1-1; D unclear. In germline, CDR1 is DFQATT, CDR2 SNEGSKA (reference sequence). The length of the CDR3 is 14 residues. V lost 3 bases, J lost 0 bases, and 11 bases lay in between.

This clonotype has ten or more counts. This rearrangement joins TRBV12-3 or TRBV12-4 to TRBJ1-3; D is ambiguous. With 6 bases removed from V and 1 base from J, the gap between germline ends came to 10 bases. The CDR3 length is 14 residues. The CDR3 loop is CASSLTPSGNTIYF. In DNA form, the CDR3 reads TGTGCCAGCAGCTTGACCCCTTCTGGAAACACCATATATTTT.

This clonotype was detected only a few times. This chain connects TRBV12-3 or TRBV12-4 to TRBJ2-1; no reliable D call. The CDR3 runs to 11 residues. The V and J ends lost 8 bases and 8 bases respectively, with 10 bases between them. The CDR3 bases are TGTGCCAGCTCTTTAGCCCATGAGCAGTTCTTC. It encodes CASSLAHEQFF.

This clonotype has a count of ten or more. This rearrangement joins TRBV20-1 to TRBJ1-3; unclear D gene. This CDR3 contains 17 residues. Trimming took 0 bases from V and 0 from J, leaving 15 bases between them. Germline CDR1 DFQATT, CDR2 SNEGSKA (reference sequence). This chain's CDR3 is CSARDPFKGLSGNTIYF. For the CDR3, the DNA is TGCAGTGCTAGAGACCCCTTTAAGGGTCTCTCTGGAAACACCATATATTTT.

The chain has TRBV2 and TRBJ1-4; a weak D match, TRBD1 (6 bases). Trimming took off 6 bases at V and 3 bases at J, with 17 bases between the two ends. The CDR3 spans 16 residues. Germline CDR1 SNHLY, CDR2 FYNNEI. CDR3 amino acids: CASRTVSGGPNEKLFF. The CDR3 nucleotides are TGTGCCAGCAGGACCGTGTCGGGGGGCCCTAATGAAAAACTGTTTTTT. The full variable domain, its missing parts supplied by reference TRBV2 and TRBJ1-4, is EPEVTQTPSHQVTQMGQEVILRCVPISNHLYFYWYRQILGQKVEFLVSFYNNEISEKSEIFDDQFSVERPDGSNFTLKIRSTKLEDSAMYFCASRTVSGGPNEKLFFGSGTQLSVL.

The chain uses TRBV7-3 and TRBJ2-2; D remains ambiguous. Germline-derived CDR1 and CDR2 are SGHTA and FQGTGA. V shed 3 bases and J shed 6 bases, with 5 bases lying between them. The CDR3 spans 12 residues. The CDR3 sequence is CASSLISGELFF. CDR3 nucleotide sequence: TGTGCCAGCAGCTTGATTTCCGGGGAGCTGTTTTTT. The full variable domain, completed using reference TRBV7-3 and TRBJ2-2, is GAGVSQTPSNKVTEKGKYVELRCDPISGHTALYWYRQSLGQGPEFLIYFQGTGAADDSGLPNDRFFAVRPEGSVSTLKIQRTERGDSAVYLCASSLISGELFFGEGSRLTVL.

By sample share, this clonotype is medium-sized (0.01 to 0.1%). The chain employs TRBV5-1 and TRBJ2-7; D gene ambiguous. The CDR3 loop spans 11 amino acids. Germline V lookup: CDR1 SGHRS, CDR2 YFSETQ. Trimming stripped 0 bases from V and 3 bases from J, with 1 base between. The CDR3: CASSLGYEQYF. The CDR3, as DNA: TGCGCCAGCAGCTTGGGCTACGAGCAGTACTTC.

This clonotype was observed many times. The rearrangement joins TRBV5-4 to TRBJ1-4; D is possibly TRBD1 (5 bases). Germline CDR1 and CDR2: SGHNT and YYREEE (reference sequence). Trimming removed 0 bases from V and 7 bases from J, with 16 bases in between. The CDR3 runs 16 residues. CDR3 protein: CASSLAAQGGGEKLFF. CDR3 coding DNA: TGTGCCAGCAGCTTGGCTGCCCAGGGTGGGGGTGAAAAACTGTTTTTT.

This clonotype was detected ten times or more. The chain joins TRBV5-1 to TRBJ2-5; 7 nucleotides align to TRBD1. The CDR3 has 16 residues. J was trimmed by 9 bases and V by 3 bases; bases with no gene match: 17. Germline CDR1 is SGHRS and CDR2 is YFSETQ. The CDR3 sequence is CASSWTGTDQRVPQYF. As DNA, the CDR3 is TGCGCCAGCAGCTGGACCGGGACAGACCAAAGAGTGCCCCAGTACTTC.

Only a few counts were recorded for this clonotype. V usage is TRBV4-3 and J usage is TRBJ2-5; D perhaps matches TRBD2 (5 bases). Trimming cost V 1 base and J 4 bases, with 13 bases left between them. CDR1 LGHNA and CDR2 YSLEER come from the germline V gene. This CDR3 is 15 amino acids long. CDR3 amino acids: CASSQANSLAETQYF. CDR3 nucleotide sequence: TGCGCCAGCAGCCAAGCCAATAGTCTAGCAGAGACCCAGTACTTC.

This clonotype was recorded at least ten times. The chain has TRBV7-9 and TRBJ2-2; D is undetermined. This CDR3 has 13 amino acids. Trimming took 1 base from V and 4 from J, leaving 4 bases between them. The V gene's germline CDR1 is SEHNR and CDR2 FQNEAQ (reference sequence). Written as DNA, the CDR3 is TGTGCCAGCAGCTTAGGGTTCACCGGGGAGCTGTTTTTT. As protein: CASSLGFTGELFF.

V is TRBV20-1 and J is TRBJ2-7; a weak D match, TRBD1 (6 bases). The CDR3 consists of 12 residues. Trimming shortened V by 6 bases and J by 4 bases, and 13 bases separated the two germline ends. Looked up from germline, CDR1 is DFQATT and CDR2 is SNEGSKA (reference sequence). For the CDR3, the DNA is TGCAGTGCAAAGGAACAGGGATACGAGCAGTACTTC. It yields the protein CSAKEQGYEQYF.